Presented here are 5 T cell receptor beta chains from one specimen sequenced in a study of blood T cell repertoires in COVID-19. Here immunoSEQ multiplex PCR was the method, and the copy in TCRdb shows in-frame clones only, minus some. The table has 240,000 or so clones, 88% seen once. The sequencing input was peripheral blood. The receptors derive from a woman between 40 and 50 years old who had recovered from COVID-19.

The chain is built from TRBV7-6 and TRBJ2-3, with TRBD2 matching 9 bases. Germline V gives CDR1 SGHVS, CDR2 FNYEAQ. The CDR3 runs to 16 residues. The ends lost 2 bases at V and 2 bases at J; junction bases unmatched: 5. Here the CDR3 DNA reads TGTGCCAGCAGCTTACGGCTAGCGGGACCCACAGATACGCAGTATTTT. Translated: CASSLRLAGPTDTQYF.

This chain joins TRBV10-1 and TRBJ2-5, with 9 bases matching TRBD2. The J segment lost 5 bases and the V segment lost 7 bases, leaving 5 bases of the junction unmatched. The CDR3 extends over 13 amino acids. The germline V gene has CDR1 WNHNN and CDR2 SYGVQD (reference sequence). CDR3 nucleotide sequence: TGCGCCAGCATCTGCGGGAGGGTTGAGACCCAGTACTTC. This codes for CASICGRVETQYF.

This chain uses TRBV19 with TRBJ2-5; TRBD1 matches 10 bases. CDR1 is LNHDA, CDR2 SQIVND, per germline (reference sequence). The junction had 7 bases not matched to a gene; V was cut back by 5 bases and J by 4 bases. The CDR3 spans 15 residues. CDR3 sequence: CASSLGTGARETQYF. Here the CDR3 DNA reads TGTGCCAGTAGTCTCGGGACAGGGGCGCGAGAGACCCAGTACTTC.

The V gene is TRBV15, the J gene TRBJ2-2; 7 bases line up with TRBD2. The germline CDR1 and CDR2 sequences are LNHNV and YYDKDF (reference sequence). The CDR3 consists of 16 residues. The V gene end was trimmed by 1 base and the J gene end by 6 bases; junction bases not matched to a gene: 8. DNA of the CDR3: TGTGCCACCAGCAGAGGGGGCCCCCGGGGGGCCGGGGAGCTGTTTTTT. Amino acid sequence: CATSRGGPRGAGELFF.

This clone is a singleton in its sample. The CDR3 DNA is TGTGCCAGCAGCTTAGGGGAGGGGGGGAACACTGAAGCTTTCTTT. Residues: CASSLGEGGNTEAFF. This rearrangement joins TRBV7-6 to TRBJ1-1; TRBD1 might be the D (6 bases). The length of the CDR3 is 15 residues. V shed 1 base and J shed 1 base, with 10 bases lying between them. CDR1 and CDR2 (germline): SGHVS, FNYEAQ. Combining the CDR3 with reference TRBV7-6 and TRBJ1-1 gives the whole variable domain GAGVSQSPRYKVTKRGQDVALRCDPISGHVSLYWYRQALGQGPEFLTYFNYEAQQDKSGLPNDRFSAERPEGSISTLTIQRTEQRDSAMYRCASSLGEGGNTEAFFGQGTRLTVV.